This T cell receptor (beta chain) was identified in a study of technical replicates of blood from four donors. The V and J ends lost 5 bases and 6 bases, in that order; junction bases with no gene match: 9. The germline V gene encodes CDR1 SSHAT and CDR2 FNYEAQ (reference sequence). The CDR3 has 15 residues. Repertoires were generated with immunoSEQ multiplex PCR, while TCRdb's copy carries only in-frame clones and drops some. The sample has 75,000 to 100,000 clones; over 85% are singletons. This TCR was recovered from a human donor in good health. The chain is built from TRBV7-7 and TRBJ2-1, with TRBD2 matching over 8 bases. Sequencing used T cells isolated from PBMCs. The DNA of the CDR3 is TGTGCCAGCAGCCCCCTGGGGCTAGCGGGCAATGAGCAGTTCTTC. The encoded protein is CASSPLGLAGNEQFF. The full variable domain, rest sourced from reference TRBV7-7 and TRBJ2-1, is GAGVSQSPRYKVTKRGQDVTLRCDPISSHATLYWYQQALGQGPEFLTYFNYEAQPDKSGLPSDRFSAERPEGSISTLTIQRTEQRDSAMYRCASSPLGLAGNEQFFGPGTRLTVL.